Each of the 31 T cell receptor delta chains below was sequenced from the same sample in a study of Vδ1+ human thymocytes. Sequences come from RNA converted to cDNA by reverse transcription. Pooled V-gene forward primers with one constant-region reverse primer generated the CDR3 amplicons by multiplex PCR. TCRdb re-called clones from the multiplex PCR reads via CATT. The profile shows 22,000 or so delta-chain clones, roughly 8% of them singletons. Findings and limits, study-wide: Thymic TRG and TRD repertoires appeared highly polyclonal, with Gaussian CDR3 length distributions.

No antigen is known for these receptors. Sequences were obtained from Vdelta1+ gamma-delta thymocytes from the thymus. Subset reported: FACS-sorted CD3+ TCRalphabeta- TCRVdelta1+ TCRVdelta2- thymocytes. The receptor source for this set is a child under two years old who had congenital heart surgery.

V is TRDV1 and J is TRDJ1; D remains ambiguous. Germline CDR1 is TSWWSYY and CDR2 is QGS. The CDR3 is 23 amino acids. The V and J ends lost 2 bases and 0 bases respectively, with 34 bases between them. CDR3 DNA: TGTGCTCTTGGGGAAGGTCATGAGTGGTCCTCCGTGAGGGGTAGGCGTTACACCGATAAACTCATCTTT. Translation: CALGEGHEWSSVRGRRYTDKLIF.

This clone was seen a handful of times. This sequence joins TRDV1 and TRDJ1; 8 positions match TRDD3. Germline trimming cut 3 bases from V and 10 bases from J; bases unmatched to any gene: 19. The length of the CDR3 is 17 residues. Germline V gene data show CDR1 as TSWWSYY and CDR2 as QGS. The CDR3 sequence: CALGDPRYYLRTGGLIF. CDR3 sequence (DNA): TGTGCTCTTGGGGACCCGCGCTACTACCTACGCACTGGGGGACTCATCTTT.

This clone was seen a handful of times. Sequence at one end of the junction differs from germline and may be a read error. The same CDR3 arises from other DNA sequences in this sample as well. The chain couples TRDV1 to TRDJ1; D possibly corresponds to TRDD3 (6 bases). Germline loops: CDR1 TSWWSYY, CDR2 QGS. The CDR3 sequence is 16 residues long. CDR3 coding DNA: TGTGCTCTTGGGGAGGGGATCCAGGAGCACACAGATAAACTCATCTTT. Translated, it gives CALGEGIQEHTDKLIF.

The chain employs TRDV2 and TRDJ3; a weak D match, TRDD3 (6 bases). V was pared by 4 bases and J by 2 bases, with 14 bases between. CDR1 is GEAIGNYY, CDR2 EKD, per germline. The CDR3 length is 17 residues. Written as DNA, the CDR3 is TGTGCCTGTGAGATACGGACTGACCCCTGGGACACCCGACAGATGTTTTTC. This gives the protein CACEIRTDPWDTRQMFF.

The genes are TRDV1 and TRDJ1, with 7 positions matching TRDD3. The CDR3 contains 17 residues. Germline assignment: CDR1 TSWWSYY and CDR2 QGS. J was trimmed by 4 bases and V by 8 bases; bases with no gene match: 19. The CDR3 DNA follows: TGTGCTCTTAAGGGAGTGGGCCTCCTCCACTGGGGCGATAAACTCATCTTT. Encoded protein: CALKGVGLLHWGDKLIF.

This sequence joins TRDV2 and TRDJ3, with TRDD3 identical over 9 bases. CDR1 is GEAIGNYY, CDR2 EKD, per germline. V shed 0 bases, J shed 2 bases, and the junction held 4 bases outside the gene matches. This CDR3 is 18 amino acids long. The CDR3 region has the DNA TGTGCCTGTGACACCCGGGGGATACTCCCCTGGGACACCCGACAGATGTTTTTC. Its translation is CACDTRGILPWDTRQMFF.

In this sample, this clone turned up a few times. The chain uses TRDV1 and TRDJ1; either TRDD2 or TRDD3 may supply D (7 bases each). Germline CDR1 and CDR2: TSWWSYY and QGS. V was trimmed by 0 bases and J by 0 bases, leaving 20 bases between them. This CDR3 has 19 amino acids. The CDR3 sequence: CALGELYSYWGSNTDKLIF. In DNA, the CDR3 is TGTGCTCTTGGGGAACTTTATTCCTACTGGGGATCTAACACCGATAAACTCATCTTT.

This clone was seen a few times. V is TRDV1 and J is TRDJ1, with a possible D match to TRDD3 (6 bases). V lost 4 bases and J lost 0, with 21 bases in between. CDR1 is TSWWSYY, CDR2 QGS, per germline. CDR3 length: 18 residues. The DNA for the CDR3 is TGTGCTCTTGGGGGGACGACCTACCGGGGGACGTACACCGATAAACTCATCTTT. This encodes CALGGTTYRGTYTDKLIF.

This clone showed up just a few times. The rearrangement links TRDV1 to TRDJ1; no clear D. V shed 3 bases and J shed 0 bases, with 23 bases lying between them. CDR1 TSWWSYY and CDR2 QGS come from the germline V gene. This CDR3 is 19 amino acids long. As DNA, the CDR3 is TGTGCTCTTGGGGAGCATCCTGCCCCATTTTTGTATTACACCGATAAACTCATCTTT. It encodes CALGEHPAPFLYYTDKLIF.

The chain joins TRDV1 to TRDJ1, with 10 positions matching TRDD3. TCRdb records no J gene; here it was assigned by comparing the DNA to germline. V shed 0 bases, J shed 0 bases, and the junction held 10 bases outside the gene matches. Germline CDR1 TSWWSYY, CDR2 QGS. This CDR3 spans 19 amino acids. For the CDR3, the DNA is TGTGCTCTTGGGGAACTTGAACAACTGGGGGATCTGTACACCGATAAACTCATCTTT. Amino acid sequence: CALGELEQLGDLYTDKLIF.

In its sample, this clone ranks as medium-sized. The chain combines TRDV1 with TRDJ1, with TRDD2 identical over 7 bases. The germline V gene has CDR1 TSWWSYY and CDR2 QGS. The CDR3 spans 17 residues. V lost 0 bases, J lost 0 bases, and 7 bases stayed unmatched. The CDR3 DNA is TGTGCTCTTGGGGAACTTTTTCCTACTACCTACACCGATAAACTCATCTTT. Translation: CALGELFPTTYTDKLIF.

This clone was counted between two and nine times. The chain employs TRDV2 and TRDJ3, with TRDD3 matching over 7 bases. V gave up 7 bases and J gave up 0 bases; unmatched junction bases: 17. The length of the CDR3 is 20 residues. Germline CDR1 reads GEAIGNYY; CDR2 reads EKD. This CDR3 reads CAWLLGTPASSSWDTRQMFF. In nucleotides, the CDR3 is TGTGCCTGGCTACTGGGGACCCCAGCCTCGAGCTCCTGGGACACCCGACAGATGTTTTTC.

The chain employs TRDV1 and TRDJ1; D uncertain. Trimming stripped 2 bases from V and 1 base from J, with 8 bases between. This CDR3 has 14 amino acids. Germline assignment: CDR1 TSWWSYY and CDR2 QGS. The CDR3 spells CALGEIVATDKLIF. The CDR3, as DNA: TGTGCTCTTGGGGAAATTGTCGCCACCGATAAACTCATCTTT.

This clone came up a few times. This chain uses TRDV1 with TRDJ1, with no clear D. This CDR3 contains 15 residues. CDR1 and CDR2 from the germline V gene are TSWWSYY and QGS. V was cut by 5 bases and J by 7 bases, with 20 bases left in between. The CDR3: CALGNSAATPVKLIF. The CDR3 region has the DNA TGTGCTCTTGGGAACAGCGCTGCCACCCCCGTTAAACTCATCTTT.

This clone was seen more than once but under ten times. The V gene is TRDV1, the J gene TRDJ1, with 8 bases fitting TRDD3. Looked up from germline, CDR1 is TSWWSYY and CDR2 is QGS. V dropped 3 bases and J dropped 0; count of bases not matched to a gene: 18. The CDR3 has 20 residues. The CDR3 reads CALGDFGYYGVLGDTDKLIF. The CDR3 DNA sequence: TGTGCTCTTGGGGACTTCGGCTACTACGGGGTACTGGGGGACACCGATAAACTCATCTTT.

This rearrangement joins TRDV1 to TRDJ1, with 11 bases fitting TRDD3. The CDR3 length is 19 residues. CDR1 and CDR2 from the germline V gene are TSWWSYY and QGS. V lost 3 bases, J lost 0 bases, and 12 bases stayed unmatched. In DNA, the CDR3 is TGTGCTCTTGGGGACCAAGATTGGGGGATACGCCCCTACACCGATAAACTCATCTTT. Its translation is CALGDQDWGIRPYTDKLIF.

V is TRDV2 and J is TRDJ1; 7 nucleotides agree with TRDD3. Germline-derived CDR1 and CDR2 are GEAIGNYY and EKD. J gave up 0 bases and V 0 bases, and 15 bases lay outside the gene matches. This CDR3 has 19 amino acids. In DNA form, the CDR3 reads TGTGCCTGTGACACCGAAAGCTGGGGGCCCCCATCCGACACCGATAAACTCATCTTT. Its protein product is CACDTESWGPPSDTDKLIF.

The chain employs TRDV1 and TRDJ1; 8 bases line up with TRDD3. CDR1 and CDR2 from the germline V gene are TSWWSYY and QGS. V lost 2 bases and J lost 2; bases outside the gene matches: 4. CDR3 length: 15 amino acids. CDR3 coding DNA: TGTGCTCTTGGGGAATGGGTGGGGGATACCGATAAACTCATCTTT. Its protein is CALGEWVGDTDKLIF.

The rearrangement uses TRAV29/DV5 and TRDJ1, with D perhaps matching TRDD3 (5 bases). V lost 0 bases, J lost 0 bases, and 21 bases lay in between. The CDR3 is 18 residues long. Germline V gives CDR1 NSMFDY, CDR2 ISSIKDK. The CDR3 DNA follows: TGTGCAGCAAGCGTTGCTTCTTTGACAGATACCCACACCGATAAACTCATCTTT. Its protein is CAASVASLTDTHTDKLIF.

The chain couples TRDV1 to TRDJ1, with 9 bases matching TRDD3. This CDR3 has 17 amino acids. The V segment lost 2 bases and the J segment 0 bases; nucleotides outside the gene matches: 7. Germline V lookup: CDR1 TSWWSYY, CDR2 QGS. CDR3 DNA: TGTGCTCTTGGGGAATTACTGGGGGAGAAGTACACCGATAAACTCATCTTT. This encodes CALGELLGEKYTDKLIF.

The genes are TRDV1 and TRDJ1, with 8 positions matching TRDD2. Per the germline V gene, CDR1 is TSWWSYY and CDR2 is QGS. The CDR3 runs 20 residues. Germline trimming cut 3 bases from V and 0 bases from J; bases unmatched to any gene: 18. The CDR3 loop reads CALGDNGLPMVGAYTDKLIF. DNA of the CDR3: TGTGCTCTTGGGGATAATGGCCTTCCTATGGTGGGGGCGTACACCGATAAACTCATCTTT.

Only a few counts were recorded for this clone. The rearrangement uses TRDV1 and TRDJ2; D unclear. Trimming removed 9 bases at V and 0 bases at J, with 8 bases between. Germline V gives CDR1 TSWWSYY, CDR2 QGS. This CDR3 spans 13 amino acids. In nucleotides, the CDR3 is TGTGCTCTGCCTGGAGCTTTGACAGCACAACTCTTCTTT. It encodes CALPGALTAQLFF.

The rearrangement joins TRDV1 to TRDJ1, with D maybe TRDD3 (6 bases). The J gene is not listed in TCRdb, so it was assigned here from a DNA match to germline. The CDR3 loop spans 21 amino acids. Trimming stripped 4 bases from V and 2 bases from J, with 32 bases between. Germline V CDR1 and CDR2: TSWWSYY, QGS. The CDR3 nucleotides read TGTGCTCTTGGGGTACGATGGTGGCGGGGGGGTGTACTGGGCCGTACCGATAAACTCATCTTT. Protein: CALGVRWWRGGVLGRTDKLIF.

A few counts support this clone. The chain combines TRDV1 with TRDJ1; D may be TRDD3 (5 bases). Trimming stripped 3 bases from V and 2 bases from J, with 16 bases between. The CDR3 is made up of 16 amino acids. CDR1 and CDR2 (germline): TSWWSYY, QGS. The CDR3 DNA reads TGTGCTCTTGGGGACTCTTCGGGGAGCAGGACCGATAAACTCATCTTT. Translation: CALGDSSGSRTDKLIF.

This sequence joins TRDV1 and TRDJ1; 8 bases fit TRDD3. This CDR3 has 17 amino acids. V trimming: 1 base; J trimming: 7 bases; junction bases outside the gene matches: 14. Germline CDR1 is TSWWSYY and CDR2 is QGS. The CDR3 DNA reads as TGTGCTCTTGGGGAACACCCTAGAACCCTGGGGGACGCTAAACTCATCTTT. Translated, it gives CALGEHPRTLGDAKLIF.

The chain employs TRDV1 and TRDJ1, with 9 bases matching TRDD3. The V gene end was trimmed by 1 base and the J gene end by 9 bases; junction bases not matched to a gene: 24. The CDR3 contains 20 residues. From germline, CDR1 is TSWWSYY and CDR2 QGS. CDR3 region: CALGEPSYDWGIGPTGELIF. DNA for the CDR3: TGTGCTCTTGGGGAACCCTCCTACGATTGGGGGATAGGACCGACTGGGGAACTCATCTTT.

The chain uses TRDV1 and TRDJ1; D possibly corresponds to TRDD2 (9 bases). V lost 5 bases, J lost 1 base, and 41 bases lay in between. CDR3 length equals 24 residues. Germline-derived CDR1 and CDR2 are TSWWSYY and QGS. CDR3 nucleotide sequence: TGTGCTCTTGGGCCCCAAATCCGCCCCCCCTTCCTACGCTGGGATACGCGGGGCACCGATAAACTCATCTTT. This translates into CALGPQIRPPFLRWDTRGTDKLIF.

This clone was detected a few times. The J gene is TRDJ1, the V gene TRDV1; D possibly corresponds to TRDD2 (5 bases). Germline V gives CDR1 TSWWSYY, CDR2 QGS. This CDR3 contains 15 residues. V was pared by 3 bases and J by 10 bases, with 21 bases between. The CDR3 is CALGDLIGPTRSLIF. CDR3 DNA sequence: TGTGCTCTTGGGGACCTGATAGGCCCTACCCGATCACTCATCTTT.

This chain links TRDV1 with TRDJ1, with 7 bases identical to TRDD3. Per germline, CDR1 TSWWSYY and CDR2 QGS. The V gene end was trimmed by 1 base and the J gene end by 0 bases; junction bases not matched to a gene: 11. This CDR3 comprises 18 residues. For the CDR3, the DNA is TGTGCTCTTGGGGAACCATACTACCTGGGGGCCCACACCGATAAACTCATCTTT. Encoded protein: CALGEPYYLGAHTDKLIF.

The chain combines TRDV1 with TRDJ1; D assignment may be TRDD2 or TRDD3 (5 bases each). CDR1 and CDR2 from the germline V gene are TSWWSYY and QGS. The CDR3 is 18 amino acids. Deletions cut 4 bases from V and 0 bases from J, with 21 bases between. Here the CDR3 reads CALGAPAPTEGYTDKLIF. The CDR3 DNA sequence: TGTGCTCTTGGGGCCCCGGCGCCTACGGAGGGATACACCGATAAACTCATCTTT.

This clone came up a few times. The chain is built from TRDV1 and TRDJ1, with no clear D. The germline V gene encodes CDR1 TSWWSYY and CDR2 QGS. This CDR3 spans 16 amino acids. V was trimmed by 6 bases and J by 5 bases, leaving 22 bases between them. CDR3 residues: CALGLRGTTLRDKLIF. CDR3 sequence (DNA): TGTGCTCTTGGCCTTAGAGGGACCACTCTGAGAGATAAACTCATCTTT.